A selection of T cell receptor beta chains follows, all from one sample in a study of control samples from healthy donors and cancer patients. Profiling relied on immunoSEQ multiplex PCR, and the TCRdb table lists in-frame clones only, not all of them. This table holds 50,000 to 70,000 clones, 90% to 96% found once. What was sequenced was blood. These receptor sequences come from a young woman in good health. Each CDR3 is given with its conserved first and last residue. The order of the fields is CDR3 protein, CDR3 DNA, J gene, V gene, D gene, clone size. D genes are given only for firm matches. Clone size is stated in some rows and not others, as once, few, many or a class when expanded.

CDR3 protein: CASSKWTGRGVNTEAFF
CDR3 DNA: TGTGCCAGCTCTAAATGGACAGGGAGGGGGGTGAACACTGAAGCTTTCTTT
J gene: TRBJ1-1
V gene: TRBV18
D gene: TRBD1
clone size: NA

CDR3 protein: CASSWGTGRGYTF
CDR3 DNA: TGTGCCAGCAGCTGGGGGACAGGCCGCGGCTACACCTTC
J gene: TRBJ1-2
V gene: TRBV6-5
D gene: TRBD1
clone size: NA

CDR3 protein: CASRDVNHNEKLFF
CDR3 DNA: TGCGCCAGCAGGGACGTCAACCATAATGAAAAACTGTTTTTT
J gene: TRBJ1-4
V gene: TRBV5-1
D gene: NA
clone size: NA

CDR3 protein: CASSGARQGKNTEAFF
CDR3 DNA: TGCGCCAGCAGCGGGGCCCGACAGGGGAAGAACACTGAAGCTTTCTTT
J gene: TRBJ1-1
V gene: TRBV4-1
D gene: TRBD1
clone size: NA

CDR3 protein: CASNVGRLTTDTQYF
CDR3 DNA: TGTGCCAGCAACGTGGGACGGCTTACCACAGATACGCAGTATTTT
J gene: TRBJ2-3
V gene: TRBV5-8
D gene: NA
clone size: NA

CDR3 protein: CASSERLGNQPQHF
CDR3 DNA: TGTGCCAGCAGTGAGAGGCTGGGCAATCAGCCCCAGCATTTT
J gene: TRBJ1-5
V gene: TRBV2
D gene: NA
clone size: NA

CDR3 protein: CASSSSGQGTTEAFF
CDR3 DNA: TGTGCCAGCAGCTCTTCCGGACAGGGGACCACTGAAGCTTTCTTT
J gene: TRBJ1-1
V gene: TRBV11-2
D gene: TRBD1
clone size: NA

CDR3 protein: CASSSRSGAGTDTQYF
CDR3 DNA: TGTGCCAGCAGCTCAAGAAGCGGGGCGGGCACAGATACGCAGTATTTT
J gene: TRBJ2-3
V gene: TRBV7-2
D gene: TRBD2
clone size: NA

CDR3 protein: CAISEQYNEKLFF
CDR3 DNA: TGTGCCATCAGTGAACAGTATAATGAAAAACTGTTTTTT
J gene: TRBJ1-4
V gene: TRBV10-3
D gene: NA
clone size: NA

CDR3 protein: CSVRTGVGNSPLHF
CDR3 DNA: TGCAGCGTAAGGACAGGGGTTGGTAATTCACCCCTCCACTTT
J gene: TRBJ1-6
V gene: TRBV29-1
D gene: TRBD1
clone size: NA

CDR3 protein: CASSQTHRGRRYNEQFF
CDR3 DNA: TGTGCCAGCAGCCAAACCCACAGGGGGCGGAGGTACAATGAGCAGTTCTTC
J gene: TRBJ2-1
V gene: TRBV14
D gene: TRBD1
clone size: NA

CDR3 protein: CASSPRPTGSYEQYF
CDR3 DNA: TGTGCCAGCAGCCCCAGGCCGACAGGGTCCTACGAGCAGTACTTC
J gene: TRBJ2-7
V gene: TRBV11-2
D gene: TRBD1
clone size: NA

CDR3 protein: CAWSRTGDWTDTIYF
CDR3 DNA: TGTGCCTGGAGTCGGACAGGGGACTGGACGGACACCATATATTTT
J gene: TRBJ1-3
V gene: TRBV30
D gene: TRBD1
clone size: NA

CDR3 protein: CASSDDRGGSEAFF
CDR3 DNA: TGTGCCAGCAGCGATGACAGGGGCGGGTCTGAAGCTTTCTTT
J gene: TRBJ1-1
V gene: TRBV11-3
D gene: TRBD1
clone size: NA

CDR3 protein: CASSYSRVGAFF
CDR3 DNA: TGTGCCAGCAGTTACTCGAGGGTTGGAGCTTTCTTT
J gene: TRBJ1-1
V gene: TRBV6-2/TRBV6-3
D gene: NA
clone size: once

CDR3 protein: CASSSQNLGEQYF
CDR3 DNA: TGTGCCAGCAGCTCCCAGAATTTGGGCGAGCAGTACTTC
J gene: TRBJ2-7
V gene: TRBV7-2
D gene: NA
clone size: NA

CDR3 protein: CATSVTTGRGEKLFF
CDR3 DNA: TGTGCCACCAGCGTGACGACAGGCCGGGGAGAAAAACTGTTTTTT
J gene: TRBJ1-4
V gene: TRBV15
D gene: NA
clone size: NA

CDR3 protein: CASSTEGDRYGYTF
CDR3 DNA: TGTGCCAGTAGTACCGAGGGGGATCGCTATGGCTACACCTTC
J gene: TRBJ1-2
V gene: TRBV19
D gene: NA
clone size: NA

CDR3 protein: CASRSTGTYEQYF
CDR3 DNA: TGTGCCAGCAGATCGACAGGGACCTACGAGCAGTACTTC
J gene: TRBJ2-7
V gene: TRBV12-3/TRBV12-4
D gene: TRBD1
clone size: once

CDR3 protein: CASSLGGRLNTEAFF
CDR3 DNA: TGTGCCAGCAGCTTGGGTGGCCGCTTGAACACTGAAGCTTTCTTT
J gene: TRBJ1-1
V gene: TRBV5-6
D gene: NA
clone size: NA

CDR3 protein: CATKIGGTGWTDTQYF
CDR3 DNA: TGTGCCACGAAAATAGGGGGGACAGGGTGGACAGATACGCAGTATTTT
J gene: TRBJ2-3
V gene: TRBV19
D gene: TRBD1
clone size: NA

CDR3 protein: CASSEGAVSGANVLTF
CDR3 DNA: TGTGCCAGTAGTGAGGGGGCAGTTTCTGGGGCCAACGTCCTGACTTTC
J gene: TRBJ2-6
V gene: TRBV19
D gene: TRBD1
clone size: NA

CDR3 protein: CASSPSGGAGEQFF
CDR3 DNA: TGTGCCAGCAGTCCGAGCGGGGGGGCAGGGGAGCAGTTCTTC
J gene: TRBJ2-1
V gene: TRBV6-4
D gene: TRBD2
clone size: once

CDR3 protein: CASSFIRWGISSYNSPLHF
CDR3 DNA: TGTGCCAGCAGCTTCATCAGGTGGGGAATAAGCTCCTATAATTCACCCCTCCACTTT
J gene: TRBJ1-6
V gene: TRBV7-2
D gene: NA
clone size: NA

CDR3 protein: CASSTGSGPFTEAFF
CDR3 DNA: TGTGCCAGCAGCACCGGGTCCGGGCCTTTCACTGAAGCTTTCTTT
J gene: TRBJ1-1
V gene: TRBV11-3
D gene: NA
clone size: NA

CDR3 protein: CATSTNLRQESGQPQHF
CDR3 DNA: TGTGCCACCAGCACTAATTTAAGACAGGAGAGTGGTCAGCCCCAGCATTTT
J gene: TRBJ1-5
V gene: TRBV15
D gene: NA
clone size: NA

CDR3 protein: CASSYPLTGGFTEAFF
CDR3 DNA: TGTGCCAGCAGTTACCCCTTGACAGGGGGCTTCACTGAAGCTTTCTTT
J gene: TRBJ1-1
V gene: TRBV6-2/TRBV6-3
D gene: TRBD1
clone size: NA

CDR3 protein: CASSLWGAGELFF
CDR3 DNA: TGTGCCAGCAGCTTATGGGGGGCCGGGGAGCTGTTTTTT
J gene: TRBJ2-2
V gene: TRBV7-9
D gene: NA
clone size: NA

CDR3 protein: CASSISQNTEAFF
CDR3 DNA: TGTGCCAGTAGTATAAGTCAGAACACTGAAGCTTTCTTT
J gene: TRBJ1-1
V gene: TRBV19
D gene: NA
clone size: NA

CDR3 protein: CASRRTGNNYGYTF
CDR3 DNA: TGTGCCAGCAGAAGGACAGGGAATAACTATGGCTACACCTTC
J gene: TRBJ1-2
V gene: TRBV6-5
D gene: TRBD1
clone size: NA

CDR3 protein: CASSPGTYNEQFF
CDR3 DNA: TGCGCCAGCAGCCCAGGGACCTACAATGAGCAGTTCTTC
J gene: TRBJ2-1
V gene: TRBV5-1
D gene: NA
clone size: NA

CDR3 protein: CASRVPGWTEAFF
CDR3 DNA: TGTGCCAGCAGAGTCCCAGGGTGGACTGAAGCTTTCTTT
J gene: TRBJ1-1
V gene: TRBV28
D gene: NA
clone size: NA

CDR3 protein: CASSLPPGGGGVSPLHF
CDR3 DNA: TGTGCCAGCAGTTTACCCCCTGGGGGAGGGGGGGTTTCACCCCTCCACTTT
J gene: TRBJ1-6
V gene: TRBV27
D gene: NA
clone size: NA

CDR3 protein: CASSLAGDYQETQYF
CDR3 DNA: TGTGCCAGCAGCTTAGCGGGGGACTACCAAGAGACCCAGTACTTC
J gene: TRBJ2-5
V gene: TRBV5-6
D gene: TRBD2
clone size: NA

CDR3 protein: CASRGVEETQYF
CDR3 DNA: TGTGCCAGCAGAGGGGTCGAAGAGACCCAGTACTTC
J gene: TRBJ2-5
V gene: TRBV3-1/TRBV3-2
D gene: NA
clone size: NA

CDR3 protein: CASSPQGANTGELFF
CDR3 DNA: TGTGCCAGCAGCCCACAGGGGGCGAACACCGGGGAGCTGTTTTTT
J gene: TRBJ2-2
V gene: TRBV6-5
D gene: TRBD1
clone size: NA

CDR3 protein: CASSPRWEEQYF
CDR3 DNA: TGTGCCAGCAGCCCCCGGTGGGAGGAGCAGTACTTC
J gene: TRBJ2-7
V gene: TRBV3-1/TRBV3-2
D gene: NA
clone size: NA

CDR3 protein: CASAPKGVYGYTF
CDR3 DNA: TGTGCCAGCGCACCAAAGGGGGTCTATGGCTACACCTTC
J gene: TRBJ1-2
V gene: TRBV7-8
D gene: NA
clone size: NA

CDR3 protein: CASSLSGLPSTDTQYF
CDR3 DNA: TGTGCCAGCAGCCTAAGTGGACTACCTAGCACAGATACGCAGTATTTT
J gene: TRBJ2-3
V gene: TRBV7-8
D gene: NA
clone size: NA

CDR3 protein: CASSTGGEQYF
CDR3 DNA: TGTGCCTCCAGTACAGGGGGCGAGCAGTACTTC
J gene: TRBJ2-7
V gene: TRBV30
D gene: TRBD1
clone size: NA